Listed here are 30 T cell receptor beta chains from one sample, sequenced in a study of blood T cell repertoires in COVID-19. Profiled with immunoSEQ multiplex PCR; TCRdb holds only in-frame clones, not every one. The table has 200,000 to 250,000 clones, 83% seen once. The material sequenced was peripheral blood. The receptors derive from a human donor in a cohort sampled during active COVID-19.

This CDR3 reads CASRLAGNSYEQYF. The CDR3 DNA reads TGTGCCAGCAGACTAGCGGGGAACTCCTACGAGCAGTACTTC. The chain employs TRBV6-5 and TRBJ2-7, with TRBD2 matching 10 bases. This CDR3 is 14 amino acids long. Germline assignment: CDR1 MNHEY and CDR2 SVGAGI. V was pared by 6 bases and J by 0 bases, with 2 bases of the junction left unmatched.

J is TRBJ2-7 and V is TRBV18, with D possibly being TRBD2 (5 bases). Trimming cost V 3 bases and J 5 bases, with 14 bases left between them. CDR3 length: 14 amino acids. Germline V lookup: CDR1 KGHSH, CDR2 LQKENI. CDR3 coding DNA: TGTGCCAGCTCACCCCAGAGGGCCCTCGACGAGCAGTACTTC. Residues: CASSPQRALDEQYF.

This rearrangement joins TRBV6-5 to TRBJ1-2; weak D call: TRBD1 (5 bases). The CDR3 contains 15 residues. Germline assignment: CDR1 MNHEY and CDR2 SVGAGI. Trimming stripped 6 bases from V and 0 bases from J, with 14 bases between. Here the CDR3 reads CASRRPGGTNYGYTF. CDR3 sequence (DNA): TGTGCCAGCAGGCGTCCGGGGGGAACTAACTATGGCTACACCTTC.

The rearrangement joins TRBV6-1 to TRBJ2-2, with a possible D match to TRBD1 (6 bases). Germline V CDR1 and CDR2: MNHNS, SASEGT. V was clipped by 0 bases and J by 10 bases, with 18 bases between them. There are 16 residues in the CDR3. DNA of the CDR3: TGTGCCAGCAGTGAAGCGTGGGGAACCACAGGGAAGGAGCTGTTTTTT. Amino acid sequence: CASSEAWGTTGKELFF.

This clone was recorded once. CDR3 sequence reads: CASSQDQGRASGGHYNEQFF. In nucleotides, the CDR3 is TGTGCCAGCAGCCAAGATCAGGGTAGAGCTAGCGGGGGCCATTACAATGAGCAGTTCTTC. The rearrangement uses TRBV3-1 (or the pseudogene TRBV3-2) and TRBJ2-1; 10 bases match TRBD2. Germline V lookup: CDR1 LGHDT, CDR2 YNNKEL (reference sequence). V lost 0 bases to trimming and J lost 4 bases; unmatched junction nucleotides: 15. The length of the CDR3 is 20 residues.

The chain is built from TRBV21-1 and TRBJ2-7; TRBD2 is taken as the D call from the table, unchecked against the DNA. TRBV21-1 is a pseudogene. The CDR3 loop spans 21 amino acids. CDR3 region: CASYPGQPGSGRSMSSYEQYF. The CDR3 DNA is TGTGCCAGCTACCCGGGACAGCCGGGAAGCGGGAGGTCCATGAGCTCCTACGAGCAGTACTTC.

The table lists this clone with a few counts. V usage is TRBV5-1 and J usage is TRBJ2-1, with TRBD2 as a possible D gene (7 bases). Trimming cost V 7 bases and J 5 bases, with 16 bases left between them. The CDR3 extends over 14 amino acids. Germline CDR1 and CDR2: SGHRS and YFSETQ. This chain's CDR3 is CASSDGGPNNEQFF. As DNA, the CDR3 is TGCGCCAGCTCGGACGGGGGGCCAAACAATGAGCAGTTCTTC. The full variable domain, its missing parts supplied by reference TRBV5-1 and TRBJ2-1, is KAGVTQTPRYLIKTRGQQVTLSCSPISGHRSVSWYQQTPGQGLQFLFEYFSETQRNKGNFPGRFSGRQFSNSRSEMNVSTLELGDSALYLCASSDGGPNNEQFFGPGTRLTVL.

This chain joins TRBV30 and TRBJ2-7, with 11 bases fitting TRBD2. Germline trimming cut 5 bases from V and 0 bases from J; bases unmatched to any gene: 3. There are 14 residues in the CDR3. Germline CDR1 GTSNPN, CDR2 SVGIG (reference sequence). CDR3 coding DNA: TGTGCCTGGGTGGGACTAGCGGCCTCCTACGAGCAGTACTTC. Protein product: CAWVGLAASYEQYF.

The chain links TRBV28 to TRBJ2-7; D is perhaps TRBD2 (7 bases). V was cut by 4 bases and J by 5 bases, with 18 bases left in between. Per the germline V gene, CDR1 is MDHEN and CDR2 is SYDVKM. The CDR3 contains 15 residues. CDR3 amino acids: CASSSPRGGVHEQYF. The CDR3 DNA reads as TGTGCCAGCAGTTCCCCGAGAGGGGGGGTCCACGAGCAGTACTTC.

The chain combines TRBV28 with TRBJ2-5; D is unresolved. The CDR3 loop spans 14 amino acids. Germline lookup yields CDR1 MDHEN and CDR2 SYDVKM. The ends were cut back, 4 bases at V and 0 bases at J, with 9 bases in the middle. The CDR3 region has the DNA TGTGCCAGCAGTTCCTTACAGTACCAAGAGACCCAGTACTTC. Residues: CASSSLQYQETQYF.

Only one count was recorded for this clone. This chain uses TRBV7-9 with TRBJ2-3; 7 nucleotides agree with TRBD2. Germline V gene lookup returns CDR1 SEHNR and CDR2 FQNEAQ (reference sequence). Losses at the gene ends were 5 bases for V and 1 base for J; bases not matched to a gene: 3. CDR3 size: 14 residues. As DNA, the CDR3 is TGTGCCAGCAGCGACCTAGCGGGCACAGATACGCAGTATTTT. This sequence encodes CASSDLAGTDTQYF.

This sequence joins TRBV28 and TRBJ2-7; 13 nucleotides match TRBD2. The V and J ends lost 5 bases and 5 bases, in that order; junction bases with no gene match: 9. The germline V gene has CDR1 MDHEN and CDR2 SYDVKM. The CDR3 is 16 residues long. Written as DNA, the CDR3 is TGTGCCAGCAGTCTTATTGGACTAGCGGGAGTCCACGAGCAGTACTTC. Its translation: CASSLIGLAGVHEQYF.

As DNA, the CDR3 is TGCAGCGTTGATCGGACAAACACTGAAGCTTTCTTT. This codes for CSVDRTNTEAFF. The J gene is TRBJ1-1, the V gene TRBV29-1; tentative D call: TRBD1 (5 bases). Per the germline V gene, CDR1 is SQVTM and CDR2 is ANQGSEA. CDR3 length: 12 residues. V gave up 3 bases and J gave up 2 bases, with 7 bases separating them. Together with reference TRBV29-1 and TRBJ1-1, the CDR3 gives the full variable domain: SAVISQKPSRDICQRGTSLTIQCQVDSQVTMMFWYRQQPGQSLTLIATANQGSEATYESGFVIDKFPISRPNLTFSTLTVSNMSPEDSSIYLCSVDRTNTEAFFGQGTRLTVV.

This chain links TRBV27 with TRBJ2-1, with TRBD2 matching over 8 bases. Per germline, CDR1 MNHEY and CDR2 SMNVEV (reference sequence). V was pared by 5 bases and J by 9 bases, with 3 bases of the junction left unmatched. The CDR3 runs 12 residues. DNA of the CDR3: TGTGCCAGCAGTACAACTAGCGGTGAGCAGTTCTTC. Encoded protein: CASSTTSGEQFF.

V usage is TRBV6-5 and J usage is TRBJ1-5; no clear D. Trimming removed 0 bases at V and 5 bases at J, with 11 bases between. Germline loops: CDR1 MNHEY, CDR2 SVGAGI. The CDR3 loop spans 15 amino acids. As DNA, the CDR3 is TGTGCCAGCAGTTACTCAGGCAGGCCTGATCAGCCCCAGCATTTT. Translation: CASSYSGRPDQPQHF.

The chain recombines TRBV5-1 with TRBJ1-1; D is undetermined. The CDR3 totals 15 residues. The germline V gene encodes CDR1 SGHRS and CDR2 YFSETQ. The V end lost 1 base, the J end lost 7 bases, and 17 bases lay between the germline ends. CDR3 sequence reads: CASSLNIPGKNEAFF. As DNA, the CDR3 is TGCGCCAGCAGCTTGAACATACCGGGAAAGAATGAAGCTTTCTTT.

The rearrangement uses TRBV19 and TRBJ2-7, with D possibly TRBD1 on 5 matching bases. V dropped 0 bases and J dropped 5 bases, with 8 bases sitting between them. Germline values: CDR1 LNHDA, CDR2 SQIVND (reference sequence). This CDR3 has 13 residues. The CDR3 protein is CASSIDQGNEQYF. CDR3 DNA sequence: TGTGCCAGTAGTATAGACCAGGGAAACGAGCAGTACTTC.

The chain recombines TRBV19 with TRBJ2-3; D is possibly TRBD2 (6 bases). The length of the CDR3 is 14 residues. V lost 7 bases and J lost 3, with 14 bases in between. Germline assignment: CDR1 LNHDA and CDR2 SQIVND (reference sequence). CDR3 residues: CASTWRDGTDTQYF. For the CDR3, the DNA is TGTGCCAGTACATGGCGGGACGGTACAGATACGCAGTATTTT.

The chain uses TRBV19 and TRBJ1-3; possible D gene TRBD1, 6 bases. Per the germline V gene, CDR1 is LNHDA and CDR2 is SQIVND (reference sequence). This CDR3 has 16 amino acids. Trimming cost V 4 bases and J 0 bases, with 13 bases left between them. The CDR3 sequence is CASSRSGQVSGNTIYF. CDR3 bases: TGTGCCAGTAGTAGATCGGGACAAGTCTCTGGAAACACCATATATTTT.

This chain links TRBV9 with TRBJ2-7; D is unresolved. The CDR3 has 14 residues. V lost 0 bases and J 5 bases, leaving 12 bases between the germline ends. Germline CDR1 SGDLS, CDR2 YYNGEE. The CDR3 here is CASSVGPSQDEQYF. CDR3 DNA sequence: TGTGCCAGCAGCGTAGGCCCCTCTCAGGACGAGCAGTACTTC.

The V and J genes are TRBV7-9 and TRBJ2-7; a weak D match, TRBD2 (6 bases). Germline V gene sequence: CDR1 SEHNR, CDR2 FQNEAQ (reference sequence). The CDR3 covers 15 residues. Trimming pared 10 bases from V and 2 bases from J, leaving 21 bases between. DNA of the CDR3: TGTGCCATCTCGACGGGGGAAAGCCCAACCTACGAGCAGTACTTC. Translating gives CAISTGESPTYEQYF.

The gene calls are TRBV5-4 and TRBJ1-4; D is perhaps TRBD1 (5 bases). The CDR3 has 13 amino acids. V lost 3 bases and J lost 4, with 7 bases in between. Germline V gene data show CDR1 as SGHNT and CDR2 as YYREEE (reference sequence). The CDR3 coding sequence is TGTGCCAGCAGCTCAGGGCGTAATGAAAAACTGTTTTTT. Translating gives CASSSGRNEKLFF.

The rearrangement uses TRBV7-9 and TRBJ2-3; TRBD2 matches at 7 bases. With 4 bases clipped from V and 6 bases from J, the junction kept 13 bases outside the gene matches. Per germline, CDR1 SEHNR and CDR2 FQNEAQ (reference sequence). The CDR3 consists of 16 residues. The CDR3 region has the DNA TGTGCCAGCAGCTCCGTGGAAGCGGGACCCCTGGATACGCAGTATTTT. As protein: CASSSVEAGPLDTQYF. The full variable domain, completed using reference TRBV7-9 and TRBJ2-3, is DTGVSQNPRHKITKRGQNVTFRCDPISEHNRLYWYRQTLGQGPEFLTYFQNEAQLEKSRLLSDRFSAERPKGSFSTLEIQRTEQGDSAMYLCASSSVEAGPLDTQYFGPGTRLTVL.

The chain combines TRBV15 with TRBJ1-1, with a weak D call TRBD1 (6 bases). CDR3 length equals 14 residues. V was shortened by 3 bases and J by 4 bases, with 12 bases between the two germline ends. Germline values: CDR1 LNHNV, CDR2 YYDKDF (reference sequence). Here the CDR3 reads CATSRRGGGTEAFF. The CDR3 DNA follows: TGTGCCACCAGCAGGAGGGGGGGTGGCACTGAAGCTTTCTTT.

The chain links TRBV19 to TRBJ2-1; the match to TRBD2 covers 11 bases. This CDR3 region has 18 residues. J lost 0 bases, V lost 9 bases, and 13 bases had no gene match. CDR1 and CDR2 (germline): LNHDA, SQIVND (reference sequence). The CDR3 bases are TGTGCCAGCACCGGGACTAGCGGTTCTTATAGCTCCTACAATGAGCAGTTCTTC. This codes for CASTGTSGSYSSYNEQFF.

This chain uses TRBV25-1 with TRBJ2-3; D might be TRBD2 (5 bases). V dropped 4 bases and J dropped 7 bases, with 15 bases sitting between them. This CDR3 contains 14 residues. Germline lookup yields CDR1 MGHDK and CDR2 SYGVNS. The CDR3 here is CASSGLAGPYTQYF. The CDR3 nucleotides are TGTGCCAGCAGTGGGCTTGCGGGTCCCTATACGCAGTATTTT.

Only a few counts were recorded for this clone. This chain uses TRBV30 with TRBJ1-6; D uncertain. V was shortened by 1 base and J by 8 bases, with 9 bases between the two germline ends. Germline V lookup: CDR1 GTSNPN, CDR2 SVGIG (reference sequence). The CDR3 runs 13 residues. CDR3 sequence: CAWSGGSYSPLHF. The CDR3 DNA is TGTGCCTGGAGTGGTGGCAGTTATTCACCCCTCCACTTT.

The V call is TRBV29-1, the J call TRBJ2-6; 8 nucleotides match TRBD1. Trimming removed 1 base from V and 0 bases from J; junction bases left unmatched: 5. CDR3 length equals 17 residues. Germline V gene sequence: CDR1 SQVTM, CDR2 ANQGSEA. The CDR3 is CSVEVRDRRSGANVLTF. DNA for the CDR3: TGCAGCGTTGAAGTCCGGGACAGGCGCTCTGGGGCCAACGTCCTGACTTTC.

This clone came up a few times. V usage is TRBV27 and J usage is TRBJ2-1; 10 nucleotides agree with TRBD1. V shed 3 bases, J shed 8 bases, and the junction held 4 bases outside the gene matches. The CDR3 covers 14 residues. Germline lookup yields CDR1 MNHEY and CDR2 SMNVEV (reference sequence). CDR3 sequence reads: CASSFRQGAYEQFF. CDR3 nucleotide sequence: TGTGCCAGCAGTTTCCGACAGGGGGCCTATGAGCAGTTCTTC.

The sample holds a few counts of this clone. The chain links TRBV21-1 to TRBJ2-7; the table's D call, TRBD1, was not checked against the DNA. TRBV21-1 is a pseudogene segment. The CDR3 totals 16 residues. The CDR3 coding sequence is TGTGCCAGCAGCCCCTCGGAGGGGACAGAACCCTACGAGCAGTACTTC. It encodes CASSPSEGTEPYEQYF.